The entry below gives a single TCR beta chain sequence along with its context. Its cognate antigen is unknown. Thawed unstimulated PBMCs were FACS-sorted by CD3, CD4 and CD8 into two populations. These data are taken from a study of T cell clones after liver transplantation. Findings of the study overall: Low donor cell numbers restricted donor-reactive repertoire measurement in two subjects.

Germline CDR1 LGHNA, CDR2 YNFKEQ. CDR3 length equals 13 residues. With 0 bases removed from V and 5 bases from J, the gap between germline ends came to 5 bases. Sequencing used immunoSEQ multiplex PCR; TCRdb keeps in-frame clones, though not all of them. The sample includes some 80,000 clones, 84% of them seen just once. The receptor's source is a human patient who received a liver transplant. Some T cells may have originated in the graft donor. The V call is TRBV4-2, the J call TRBJ1-5; no firm D call. This material consisted of CD4+ T cells from blood, taken around 48 months after liver transplant. CDR3 amino acids: CASSQDLDQPQHF. The CDR3 DNA sequence: TGTGCCAGCAGCCAAGATCTGGATCAGCCCCAGCATTTT.